These 25 T cell receptor beta chains originate from one sample sequenced in a study of blood T cell repertoires in COVID-19. Method: immunoSEQ multiplex PCR; TCRdb's copy keeps in-frame clones and lacks some. The profile shows around 93,000 clones, 80% to 90% of them singletons. Sequencing used peripheral blood. The receptors were sampled from a man older than 75 with acute or convalescent COVID-19.

The V gene is TRBV19, the J gene TRBJ1-2; D is possibly TRBD1 (6 bases). CDR1 LNHDA and CDR2 SQIVND come from the germline V gene (reference sequence). The CDR3 contains 14 residues. Trimming removed 5 bases from V and 3 bases from J, with 13 bases in between. The CDR3 DNA reads TGTGCCAGTAGTTCCTATACAGGGCACTATGGCTACACCTTC. Its translation: CASSSYTGHYGYTF.

In this sample, this clone turned up once. V is TRBV28 and J is TRBJ1-2; a possible D gene is TRBD1 (5 bases). The germline V gene encodes CDR1 MDHEN and CDR2 SYDVKM. The CDR3 runs to 15 residues. The V end was cut by 6 bases, the J end by 8 bases, with 22 bases between. This CDR3 reads CASSLTSGGLGGYTF. The CDR3 nucleotides are TGTGCCAGCAGCCTAACTAGCGGGGGACTTGGGGGCTACACCTTC.

Concerning this clone: Within the sample, other DNA sequences also encode this same CDR3. The chain has TRBV6-6 and TRBJ1-2; D remains unclear. V was shortened by 2 bases and J by 6 bases, with 4 bases between the two germline ends. There are 11 residues in the CDR3. CDR1 MNHNY and CDR2 SVGAGI come from the germline V gene (reference sequence). CDR3 loop: CASSYLDGYTF. In nucleotides, the CDR3 is TGTGCCAGCAGTTACCTCGATGGCTACACCTTC.

This clone has only a few counts. The gene calls are TRBV24-1 and TRBJ1-1; D perhaps matches TRBD1 (6 bases). The V gene's germline CDR1 is KGHDR and CDR2 SFDVKD. Trimming removed 7 bases from V and 3 bases from J, with 11 bases in between. The CDR3 totals 13 residues. CDR3 region: CATRDTGHTEAFF. CDR3 bases: TGTGCCACCAGAGATACAGGGCACACTGAAGCTTTCTTT.

This chain links TRBV9 with TRBJ1-6; D perhaps matches TRBD1 (6 bases). V dropped 0 bases and J dropped 0 bases, with 13 bases sitting between them. Germline loops: CDR1 SGDLS, CDR2 YYNGEE. There are 18 residues in the CDR3. The CDR3 is CASSVVRGGSSYNSPLHF. CDR3 sequence (DNA): TGTGCCAGCAGCGTAGTTAGGGGGGGAAGCTCCTATAATTCACCCCTCCACTTT.

The gene calls are TRBV7-2 and TRBJ2-2, with D perhaps matching TRBD1 (5 bases). V was clipped by 4 bases and J by 2 bases, with 14 bases between them. From germline, CDR1 is SGHTA and CDR2 FQGNSA. CDR3 length: 16 amino acids. The CDR3 protein is CASSSPARVNTGELFF. For the CDR3, the DNA is TGTGCCAGCAGCTCCCCCGCCAGGGTTAACACCGGGGAGCTGTTTTTT.

The rearrangement links TRBV18 to TRBJ2-1, with D perhaps matching TRBD2 (6 bases). This CDR3 spans 14 amino acids. Trimming stripped 5 bases from V and 5 bases from J, with 13 bases between. Germline CDR1 and CDR2: KGHSH and LQKENI. CDR3 DNA: TGTGCCAGCTCAGGGGAGGCCGTAAACAATGAGCAGTTCTTC. This gives the protein CASSGEAVNNEQFF.

This sequence joins TRBV7-2 and TRBJ1-3; maybe TRBD1 (5 bases). Germline V lookup: CDR1 SGHTA, CDR2 FQGNSA. The CDR3 runs to 15 residues. The germline V and J ends were trimmed by 4 bases and 5 bases, with 15 bases remaining between them. The CDR3 loop is CASSSLGAGRNTIYF. The CDR3 coding sequence is TGTGCCAGCAGCTCCTTGGGTGCAGGGAGAAACACCATATATTTT.

This chain connects TRBV4-1 to TRBJ1-2; D possibly corresponds to TRBD1 (6 bases). This CDR3 has 14 amino acids. V gave up 1 base and J gave up 11 bases, with 17 bases separating them. Germline CDR1 MGHRA, CDR2 YSYEKL. The CDR3 nucleotides read TGCGCCAGCAGCCAAGCTTTCCAGGGGCAAGCATACACCTTC. Translation: CASSQAFQGQAYTF.

The chain carries TRBV10-3 and TRBJ2-5; D may be TRBD1 (5 bases). Germline V gene lookup returns CDR1 ENHRY and CDR2 SYGVKD. CDR3 length: 14 residues. V lost 5 bases, J lost 4 bases, and 14 bases lay in between. As DNA, the CDR3 is TGTGCCATCAGTTGGCAGGGCAAGGGAGAGACCCAGTACTTC. Its translation: CAISWQGKGETQYF.

The gene calls are TRBV6-4 and TRBJ1-2; D gene unclear. The CDR3 consists of 13 residues. Germline values: CDR1 MRHNA, CDR2 SNTAGT. V shed 4 bases and J shed 6 bases, with 12 bases lying between them. CDR3 nucleotides: TGTGCCAGCAGTGGAGGAGGGAGGGATGGCTACACCTTC. Amino acid sequence: CASSGGGRDGYTF.

The chain carries TRBV7-3 and TRBJ2-7; D possibly corresponds to TRBD2 (5 bases). The germline V and J ends were trimmed by 10 bases and 1 base, with 14 bases remaining between them. This CDR3 has 13 amino acids. Per the germline V gene, CDR1 is SGHTA and CDR2 is FQGTGA. The CDR3 nucleotides read TGTGCCACCCAAAGACGGGGATCCTACGAGCAGTACTTC. Residues: CATQRRGSYEQYF.

The CDR3 region has the DNA TGTGCCAGCAGCCAAGGACAGGGGGCAAACACCATATATTTT. Its protein product is CASSQGQGANTIYF. J is TRBJ1-3 and V is TRBV4-2; 10 bases fit TRBD1. This CDR3 has 14 amino acids. Germline CDR1 and CDR2: LGHNA and YNFKEQ. With V trimmed by 1 base and J by 6 bases, 0 bases remained unmatched.

The chain combines TRBV29-1 with TRBJ2-3; TRBD2 matches at 12 bases. Trimming took 4 bases from V and 5 from J; bases not matched to a gene: 4. CDR1 is SQVTM, CDR2 ANQGSEA, per germline. The CDR3 is 14 residues long. The CDR3 region is CSVGPGLAGDTQYF. The CDR3 bases are TGCAGCGTTGGCCCGGGACTAGCGGGAGATACGCAGTATTTT.

The rearrangement uses TRBV5-4 and TRBJ1-5; 7 nucleotides align to TRBD1. The germline gives CDR1 SGHNT, CDR2 YYREEE (reference sequence). J gave up 5 bases and V 4 bases, and 6 bases lay outside the gene matches. The CDR3 covers 14 residues. CDR3 nucleotides: TGTGCCAGCAGCATACAGGGGTTGGATCAGCCCCAGCATTTT. This gives the protein CASSIQGLDQPQHF. Full variable domain (missing parts from reference TRBV5-4 and TRBJ1-5): ETGVTQSPTHLIKTRGQQVTLRCSSQSGHNTVSWYQQALGQGPQFIFQYYREEENGRGNFPPRFSGLQFPNYSSELNVNALELDDSALYLCASSIQGLDQPQHFGDGTRLSIL.

The gene calls are TRBV29-1 and TRBJ2-1; 7 nucleotides match TRBD2. Germline loops: CDR1 SQVTM, CDR2 ANQGSEA. V gave up 7 bases and J gave up 5 bases; unmatched junction bases: 14. CDR3 length equals 15 residues. CDR3 bases: TGCAGCGGACGGCAGTTTAGGGAGGGAAACAATGAGCAGTTCTTC. Amino acid sequence: CSGRQFREGNNEQFF.

The V and J genes are TRBV7-3 and TRBJ2-1; a possible D gene is TRBD2 (6 bases). The CDR3 runs 13 residues. Germline V gives CDR1 SGHTA, CDR2 FQGTGA. Deletions cut 8 bases from V and 8 bases from J, with 16 bases between. CDR3 loop: CASARGAGDEQFF. The CDR3, as DNA: TGTGCCAGCGCCCGCGGGGCAGGCGATGAGCAGTTCTTC. Variable domain in full (rest from reference TRBV7-3 and TRBJ2-1): GAGVSQTPSNKVTEKGKYVELRCDPISGHTALYWYRQSLGQGPEFLIYFQGTGAADDSGLPNDRFFAVRPEGSVSTLKIQRTERGDSAVYLCASARGAGDEQFFGPGTRLTVL.

CDR3 amino acids: CASIQTGTLNQPQHF. CDR3 sequence (DNA): TGTGCCAGTATCCAGACCGGGACACTTAATCAGCCCCAGCATTTT. This chain connects TRBV19 to TRBJ1-5; maybe TRBD1 (6 bases). The CDR3 is made up of 15 amino acids. V dropped 7 bases and J dropped 4 bases, with 17 bases sitting between them. Germline assignment: CDR1 LNHDA and CDR2 SQIVND (reference sequence).

This clone has more than one count but fewer than ten. V is TRBV5-1 and J is TRBJ1-4; TRBD1 aligns across 12 bases. The V and J ends lost 4 bases and 0 bases, in that order; junction bases with no gene match: 4. This CDR3 has 17 amino acids. Germline CDR1 and CDR2: SGHRS and YFSETQ. The DNA for the CDR3 is TGCGCCAGCAGCAACCGGGACAGGGGGCCAACTAATGAAAAACTGTTTTTT. This translates into CASSNRDRGPTNEKLFF.

J is TRBJ2-7 and V is TRBV10-3, with 7 positions matching TRBD2. Looked up from germline, CDR1 is ENHRY and CDR2 is SYGVKD. V shed 10 bases, J shed 5 bases, and the junction held 11 bases outside the gene matches. The CDR3 has 13 residues. In nucleotides, the CDR3 is TGTGCCACCGTGGGCGGGAGTGTCCACGAGCAGTACTTC. Translation gives CATVGGSVHEQYF.

A single count supports this clone. The chain is built from TRBV5-1 and TRBJ1-4, with a possible D match to TRBD1 (6 bases). Trimming took 4 bases from V and 4 from J, leaving 14 bases between them. This CDR3 comprises 15 residues. Germline V lookup: CDR1 SGHRS, CDR2 YFSETQ. Written as DNA, the CDR3 is TGCGCCAGCAGCACCACAGGGATCGGTAATGAAAAACTGTTTTTT. Translated, it gives CASSTTGIGNEKLFF. The full variable domain, its missing parts supplied by reference TRBV5-1 and TRBJ1-4, is KAGVTQTPRYLIKTRGQQVTLSCSPISGHRSVSWYQQTPGQGLQFLFEYFSETQRNKGNFPGRFSGRQFSNSRSEMNVSTLELGDSALYLCASSTTGIGNEKLFFGSGTQLSVL.

The chain uses TRBV7-9 and TRBJ1-1; maybe TRBD1 (5 bases). V was pared by 0 bases and J by 11 bases, with 13 bases between. The CDR3 sequence is 13 residues long. The germline V gene encodes CDR1 SEHNR and CDR2 FQNEAQ (reference sequence). In DNA form, the CDR3 reads TGTGCCAGCAGCTTAGCGGTGGGGACTTGGGCTTTCTTT. Its translation is CASSLAVGTWAFF.

The chain employs TRBV10-3 and TRBJ2-1; TRBD1 agrees at 8 bases. Germline V gene lookup returns CDR1 ENHRY and CDR2 SYGVKD. The V and J ends lost 4 bases and 6 bases, in that order; junction bases with no gene match: 11. The length of the CDR3 is 16 residues. CDR3 in amino acids: CAISGGSDRVVNEQFF. CDR3 nucleotide sequence: TGTGCCATCAGTGGCGGCTCGGACAGGGTGGTCAATGAGCAGTTCTTC.

The rearrangement links TRBV24-1 to TRBJ1-5; D is perhaps TRBD1 (6 bases). The CDR3 runs 17 residues. The V end was cut by 2 bases, the J end by 0 bases, with 13 bases between. Germline CDR1 KGHDR, CDR2 SFDVKD. For the CDR3, the DNA is TGTGCCACCAGTGATTCAACCGGGACACCTAGCAATCAGCCCCAGCATTTT. Translated, it gives CATSDSTGTPSNQPQHF.

The chain couples TRBV15 to TRBJ2-1, with D maybe TRBD2 (5 bases). Trimming pared 5 bases from V and 7 bases from J, leaving 12 bases between. The CDR3 length is 13 residues. Germline V CDR1 and CDR2: LNHNV, YYDKDF (reference sequence). The CDR3 coding sequence is TGTGCCACCAGCGGGCTAGCAACAAATGAGCAGTTCTTC. It specifies CATSGLATNEQFF.